One and the same sample provided the 11 T cell receptor beta chains below, sequenced in a study of vaccination and CD4 T cells after COVID-19. The sample's treatment: approximately 9-day PBMC culture with coronavirus spike peptide pools or control peptides (ViraFEST assay). Their specific antigens are unknown. The Oncomine TCR Beta short-read assay sequenced DNA from cultured CD4+ T cells. One entry per CDR3 protein, called by TCRdb with MiXCR from the PCR reads. The data hold about 13,000 distinct CDR3 sequences, with roughly 70% observed a single time. Specimen: CD4+ T cells from blood, cultured in vitro. The source is a human donor who had recovered from COVID-19.

This chain connects TRBV7-3 to TRBJ2-1; 8 bases align to TRBD1. The ends lost 5 bases at V and 6 bases at J; junction bases unmatched: 3. The length of the CDR3 is 13 residues. The germline V gene encodes CDR1 SGHTA and CDR2 FQGTGA. The CDR3: CASSPTGANEQFF. The CDR3 DNA reads TGTGCCAGCAGCCCGACAGGGGCCAATGAGCAGTTCTTC.

The chain carries TRBV19 and TRBJ1-2; the D gene is possibly TRBD1 (6 bases). The germline V and J ends were trimmed by 6 bases and 2 bases, with 13 bases remaining between them. This CDR3 spans 14 amino acids. Per the germline V gene, CDR1 is LNHDA and CDR2 is SQIVND (reference sequence). The CDR3 is CASRLDRPNYGYTF. CDR3 bases: TGTGCCAGTAGACTCGACAGGCCAAACTATGGCTACACCTTC. The full variable domain, its missing parts supplied by reference TRBV19 and TRBJ1-2, is DGGITQSPKYLFRKEGQNVTLSCEQNLNHDAMYWYRQDPGQGLRLIYYSQIVNDFQKGDIAEGYSVSREKKESFPLTVTSAQKNPTAFYLCASRLDRPNYGYTFGSGTRLTVV.

Turning to this clonotype: The DNA is left out, because the CDR3 cannot be placed on it with certainty; the CDR3 is given as TCRdb lists it. The chain has TRBV2 and TRBJ2-6; no check of the table's D call, TRBD1, against the DNA was made. The CDR3 spans 14 residues, counting both ends. Germline lookup yields CDR1 SNHLY and CDR2 FYNNEI. The CDR3 loop reads CASSVGAGANVPTF.

The chain carries TRBV7-9 and TRBJ1-2; 8 bases line up with TRBD1. The CDR3 is 15 amino acids. V lost 2 bases and J lost 8; bases outside the gene matches: 10. CDR1 SEHNR and CDR2 FQNEAQ come from the germline V gene (reference sequence). In nucleotides, the CDR3 is TGTGCCAGCAGCTTAAAGGGAGGGACAGGTCGGGGCTACACCTTC. Translated, it gives CASSLKGGTGRGYTF.

The chain employs TRBV6-2 or TRBV6-3 and TRBJ1-2; D ambiguous. V was pared by 6 bases and J by 8 bases, with 13 bases between. CDR1 MNHEY and CDR2 SVGEGT come from the germline V gene. This CDR3 spans 12 amino acids. CDR3 region: CASRPASRGYTF. The CDR3 DNA is TGTGCCAGCAGACCCGCGAGCAGGGGCTACACCTTC.

This clonotype was seen only a few times. The chain combines TRBV3-1 with TRBJ2-3, with 9 bases fitting TRBD2. Germline V gives CDR1 LGHDT, CDR2 YNNKEL (reference sequence). This CDR3 has 16 amino acids. The trim removed 5 bases at V and 3 bases at J, leaving 9 bases unmatched. CDR3 coding DNA: TGTGCCAGCAGCAAAAGGGGGCTAGCGGGAACAGATACGCAGTATTTT. The encoded protein is CASSKRGLAGTDTQYF.

V is TRBV7-2 and J is TRBJ2-7, with 10 nucleotides matching TRBD2. Trimming cost V 7 bases and J 3 bases; bases outside gene matches: 12. CDR3 size: 16 residues. Germline values: CDR1 SGHTA, CDR2 FQGNSA. CDR3: CASTTQGASGGYEQYF. The CDR3 nucleotides read TGTGCCAGCACCACCCAAGGGGCTAGCGGGGGCTACGAGCAGTACTTC. The full variable domain, in which reference TRBV7-2 and TRBJ2-7 provide the parts outside the CDR3, is GAGVSQSPSNKVTEKGKDVELRCDPISGHTALYWYRQSLGQGLEFLIYFQGNSAPDKSGLPSDRFSAERTGGSVSTLTIQRTQQEDSAVYLCASTTQGASGGYEQYFGPGTRLTVT.

The V and J genes are TRBV19 and TRBJ2-7; D is ambiguous. The CDR3 contains 18 residues. Between the trimmed V and J ends, which lost 0 bases and 2 bases, there was a span of 20 bases. Germline V gives CDR1 LNHDA, CDR2 SQIVND (reference sequence). The CDR3 bases are TGTGCCAGTAGTATAGATCTTACCGCGGCGGAAACAACCTACGAGCAGTACTTC. Protein: CASSIDLTAAETTYEQYF.

This clonotype was picked up one time. This sequence joins TRBV5-4 and TRBJ2-5; 10 positions agree with TRBD2. Germline V gene lookup returns CDR1 SGHNT and CDR2 YYREEE (reference sequence). This CDR3 region has 16 residues. V shed 3 bases and J 5 bases; nucleotides not matched to a gene: 10. The CDR3 DNA is TGTGCCAGCAGCTATCCGGACCTAGCGGGAGTTGAGACCCAGTACTTC. This translates into CASSYPDLAGVETQYF. The full variable domain, in which reference TRBV5-4 and TRBJ2-5 provide the parts outside the CDR3, is ETGVTQSPTHLIKTRGQQVTLRCSSQSGHNTVSWYQQALGQGPQFIFQYYREEENGRGNFPPRFSGLQFPNYSSELNVNALELDDSALYLCASSYPDLAGVETQYFGPGTRLLVL.

This chain links TRBV20-1 with TRBJ1-5; weak D call: TRBD1 (5 bases). CDR3 length equals 13 residues. Trimming pared 6 bases from V and 6 bases from J, leaving 15 bases between. The germline V gene encodes CDR1 DFQATT and CDR2 SNEGSKA (reference sequence). The CDR3 region is CSAHLGGSQPQHF. The CDR3 nucleotides are TGCAGTGCACACCTCGGGGGTAGTCAGCCCCAGCATTTT.

The chain has TRBV6-1 and TRBJ1-4; D unresolved. CDR1 is MNHNS, CDR2 SASEGT, per germline. The length of the CDR3 is 12 residues. V was cut by 7 bases and J by 10 bases, with 13 bases left in between. The CDR3 DNA reads as TGTGCCAGCACCCAAACCCCTGGAAAACTGTTTTTT. Translation gives CASTQTPGKLFF.